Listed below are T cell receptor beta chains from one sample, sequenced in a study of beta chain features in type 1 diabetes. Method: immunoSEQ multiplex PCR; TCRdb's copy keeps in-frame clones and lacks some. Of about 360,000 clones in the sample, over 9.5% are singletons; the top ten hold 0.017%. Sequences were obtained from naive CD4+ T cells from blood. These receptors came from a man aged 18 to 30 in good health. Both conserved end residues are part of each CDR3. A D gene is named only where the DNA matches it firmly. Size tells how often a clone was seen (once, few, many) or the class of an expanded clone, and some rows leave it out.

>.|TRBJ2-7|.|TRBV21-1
CASTRNQGGLHEQYF
TGTGCCAGCACCCGAAATCAGGGTGGCCTCCACGAGCAGTACTTC
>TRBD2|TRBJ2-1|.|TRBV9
CASSVSLAGDNEQFF
TGTGCCAGCAGCGTAAGTCTAGCGGGAGACAATGAGCAGTTCTTC
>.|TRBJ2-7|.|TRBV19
CASSVTGIVIYEQYF
TGTGCCAGTAGTGTTACCGGGATCGTAATTTACGAGCAGTACTTC
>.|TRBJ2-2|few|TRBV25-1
CATRPGNTGELFF
TGTGCCACCCGCCCGGGGAACACCGGGGAGCTGTTTTTT
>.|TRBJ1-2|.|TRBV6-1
CASSESQVYGYTF
TGTGCCAGCAGTGAAAGCCAGGTGTATGGCTACACCTTC
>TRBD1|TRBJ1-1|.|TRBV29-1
CSTSDPGTDLF
TGCAGCACCTCTGACCCCGGGACAGACCTCTTT
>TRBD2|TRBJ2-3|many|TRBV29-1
CSVKGREGLGTDTQYF
TGCAGCGTGAAAGGCAGGGAGGGTCTGGGCACAGATACGCAGTATTTT
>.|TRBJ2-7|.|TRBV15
CATSRDPGEGYEQYF
TGTGCCACCAGCAGAGATCCAGGGGAGGGCTACGAGCAGTACTTC
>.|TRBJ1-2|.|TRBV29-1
CSVVFGHNYGYTF
TGCAGCGTTGTATTTGGACATAACTATGGCTACACCTTC
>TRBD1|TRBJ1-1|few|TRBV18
CASSQTGATEAFF
TGTGCCAGCTCACAAACAGGGGCCACTGAAGCTTTCTTT